This note documents a single T cell receptor beta chain sequence. CDR1 is MRHNA, CDR2 SNTAGT, per germline. The CDR3 covers 16 residues. V was pared by 0 bases and J by 6 bases, with 9 bases of the junction left unmatched. Method: immunoSEQ multiplex PCR; TCRdb's copy keeps in-frame clones and lacks some. The table shows roughly 160,000 clones, with roughly 93% occurring only once. These data are taken from a study of blood T cell repertoires in COVID-19. This clonotype originated in a man between 18 and 35 years old with acute or convalescent COVID-19. Sample: peripheral blood. The chain uses TRBV6-4 and TRBJ2-3; 7 bases fit TRBD2. CDR3 amino acids: CASSDSAGALRDTQYF. The CDR3 coding sequence is TGTGCCAGCAGTGACTCGGCGGGAGCATTGAGGGATACGCAGTATTTT.